This T cell receptor beta chain was observed in a study of T-cell memory formation after mild COVID-19. Study in general: Largely, TCR clusters stayed within a single donor. Study results and limitations: The pre-infection memory compartment contained some responding clones, suggesting cross-reactive memory joined. Shrinking CD4+ clones were chiefly CM and EM; CD8+ ones were chiefly EMRA. Second-wave clones reaching peak frequency on day 37 lacked confirmed SARS-CoV-2 specificity.

The length of the CDR3 is 15 residues. The germline V and J ends were trimmed by 4 bases and 9 bases, with 19 bases remaining between them. TCRdb passed the 5' RACE reads through MiXCR, listing each CDR3 protein once. The sample contains some 190,000 distinct CDR3 sequences, around 16% of which appear only once. On this clonotype: The antigen is undetermined. A much bigger clone sits one base away, suggesting this may be a read error.

The receptor was isolated from an adult woman who had mild COVID-19 (a few samples of this study predate the infection). Cell type and time point are not known. The chain joins TRBV12-3 or TRBV12-4 to TRBJ2-1, with unresolved D. The sequencing sample was made of PBMCs or a T cell subset sorted from them (not recorded which). This CDR3 is CASSSLPQGRGEQFF. As DNA, the CDR3 is TGTGCCAGCAGTTCCCTCCCCCAAGGGCGTGGTGAGCAGTTCTTC.